This TCR beta chain emerged from a study of shared clonotypes between healthy human individuals (dated by TCRdb to 2020 to 2022). Looking at the study overall: The cohort included three men and a couple of women between 18 and 49 years of age. Per donor, three plates each were used for CD4 naive and CD4 memory, two for CD8 naive, and one for CD8 memory. Libraries were prepared and TCR repertoires were sequenced by different laboratories using diverse techniques, in order to increase sequencing depth and limit assay-specific biases. To estimate repertoire size and how much clonotypes are shared between individuals, the study performed deep sequencing of blood TCR repertoires from 4 to 6 healthy adults. Leukapheresis yielded between about 0.85 and 9.5 billion PBMCs per donor.

On the study overall, not on this receptor specifically: The small number of donors limited the genetic and exposure-history diversity represented. Sampling was restricted to blood, and TCR repertoires in tissues likely differ from the TCR repertoires found in blood. Pairwise subsampling led to the expectation that sequencing depth would affect the degree of clonotype sharing among donors. Clonotypes shared by all four sorted-subset donors showed higher generation probabilities than non-shared clonotypes. Larger estimated clonotype richness was generally found for naive subsets than for memory subsets. Rarefaction of sorted-subset datasets indicated incomplete sequencing despite the large sequencing depth. Sharing across several donors was observed for about 4.8% of naive CD4, over 3% of naive CD8, around 2.5% of memory CD4, and over 0.3% of memory CD8 clonotypes.

As regards this clone: Its antigen remains undetermined. Base qualities are not recorded, but no much larger clone differs from it by a single base.

Donors were healthy HIV-negative adults with no recently reported acute infections or vaccinations. All donors were Caucasian adults living in Nashville, Tennessee, USA. CD4+ T cells were enriched by magnetic negative selection, after which naive cells were positively selected on CD45RA and the negative fraction was taken as the memory subset. Blood was obtained by leukapheresis, after which PBMCs were separated by Ficoll-Histopaque density gradient centrifugation and cryopreserved in liquid nitrogen vapor phase. Analytical flow cytometry was used to check the purity and quantity of each magnetically sorted T cell population. Genomic DNA was isolated from each sorted fraction and quantified by UV absorbance on a Nanodrop 2000c. TCR CDR3 regions were amplified from genomic DNA by multiplex PCR using the deep immunoSEQ assay. For each cell subset, the extracted genomic DNA was distributed evenly across all wells of several immunoSEQ 96-well plates, and each plate served as one replicate. For sorted subsets, each replicate PCR was loaded with roughly 0.2 ug genomic DNA, equivalent to 30,000 or so T cell genomes. Purified libraries were quantified with a Qubit 3.0 fluorometer, sized on a Bioanalyzer 2100, and re-quantified with the KAPA Library Quantification kit. Each immunoSEQ 96-well plate was sequenced on its own single-read 150-cycle Illumina NextSeq 550 flow cell. Per the original workflow: Because only junctional sequences without quality scores were contained in the immunoSEQ output, filtering matching that applied to full-length reads could not be performed. Sequences were annotated with PyIR, a Python wrapper for IgBLAST v1.9, using IMGT germline references to assign V/J genes and CDR3. Reads with weak V/J assignments (E-value above 1e-6), missing CDR3, stop codons, out-of-frame junctions, or ambiguous translated residues were removed. A V3J clonotype was defined by an identical inferred V gene, J gene, and CDR3 amino acid sequence. Percentage overlap between repertoires was calculated by dividing the number of shared unique clonotypes by the size of the smaller repertoire. Three approaches were used to assess repertoire richness: RTK rarefaction, the Chao1 estimator, and Recon v2.1 estimates of unobserved clonotypes. Generation probabilities for all TCRbeta clonotypes obtained by the gDNA method from a handful of donors were computed using OLGA. TCRdb holds this immuneACCESS table with in-frame rearrangements only. Some clones are missing; in checked studies, unresolved V genes explain under half, and the rest has no known cause. D and trimming were read from the DNA, whereas the V and J calls and clone size are those reported in that table. Across this sample there are around 510,000 clones, with roughly 95% seen only once. The biggest ten clones account for around 0.066% of the sample.

Germline trimming amounts to 7 bases on V and 13 bases on J, with 13 as the count of junction bases outside the gene matches. The CDR3 has 13 amino acids, counting the end cysteine and phenylalanine. The entry retains the CDR3 DNA only, 39 bases that are in frame from base 1. The germline V gene yields MDHEN for CDR1 and SYDVKM for CDR2. The clonotype comes from a woman in her twenties or thirties in good health. The rearranged segments are TRBV28 and TRBJ2-1, and TRBD1 aligns with 7 junction nucleotides. Sample: naive CD4+ T cells sorted from blood. This specimen's cell subset or site label, per the study, means: CD45RA+ positively selected. The CDR3 region reads CASNRDSLFRQFF. The DNA sequence reads TGTGCCAGCAACCGGGACAGCCTCTTCCGCCAGTTCTTC.